Each of the 6 T cell receptor beta chains below was sequenced from the same sample in a study of shared clonotypes between healthy human individuals. Measured with immunoSEQ multiplex PCR; TCRdb has only the in-frame clones, and not every one. The sample has roughly 1.5 million clones; 95% to 99% are singletons. The specimen was naive CD4+ T cells sorted from blood. As to subset: CD45RA+ positively selected. The receptors were gathered from a man aged 25 to 40 in good health.

The chain has TRBV27 and TRBJ2-7; 11 bases map to TRBD2. The CDR3 is 16 amino acids. The V gene's germline CDR1 is MNHEY and CDR2 SMNVEV (reference sequence). V gave up 4 bases and J gave up 4 bases; unmatched junction bases: 9. The CDR3 reads CASSSPQRTSGYEQYF. The DNA for the CDR3 is TGTGCCAGCAGTTCACCCCAAAGGACTAGCGGGTACGAGCAGTACTTC.

The gene calls are TRBV18 and TRBJ2-3, with 10 bases aligning to TRBD2. Germline V gene lookup returns CDR1 KGHSH and CDR2 LQKENI. The length of the CDR3 is 17 residues. J lost 4 bases, V lost 3 bases, and 10 bases had no gene match. The CDR3 sequence: CASSPKPGTSAPDTQYF. The CDR3 DNA reads TGTGCCAGCTCACCTAAGCCCGGGACTAGCGCGCCAGATACGCAGTATTTT. The full variable domain, in which reference TRBV18 and TRBJ2-3 provide the parts outside the CDR3, is NAGVMQNPRHLVRRRGQEARLRCSPMKGHSHVYWYRQLPEEGLKFMVYLQKENIIDESGMPKERFSAEFPKEGPSILRIQQVVRGDSAAYFCASSPKPGTSAPDTQYFGPGTRLTVL.

The genes are TRBV7-3 and TRBJ2-7; 8 bases match TRBD1. CDR3 length: 15 amino acids. J lost 0 bases, V lost 2 bases, and 3 bases had no gene match. CDR1 SGHTA and CDR2 FQGTGA come from the germline V gene. The CDR3 DNA reads as TGTGCCAGCAGCTTAGGACAGGGATACTCCTACGAGCAGTACTTC. It is translated as CASSLGQGYSYEQYF.

Comment on this clone: In the same sample, other DNA sequences code for this CDR3. The V call is TRBV6-5, the J call TRBJ2-1; 11 nucleotides align to TRBD2. J gave up 4 bases and V 2 bases, and 1 base lay outside the gene matches. The germline V gene encodes CDR1 MNHEY and CDR2 SVGAGI. The CDR3 totals 15 residues. CDR3 sequence (DNA): TGTGCCAGCAGTTACGGGACTAGCGGATACAATGAGCAGTTCTTC. Translated, it gives CASSYGTSGYNEQFF.

The gene calls are TRBV5-1 and TRBJ1-5; the D is unclear. This CDR3 region has 12 residues. The germline V gene encodes CDR1 SGHRS and CDR2 YFSETQ. The V gene lost 2 bases and the J gene lost 6 bases, with 6 bases spanning the gap. The CDR3 nucleotides read TGCGCCAGCAGCTTTGAGGGTCAGCCCCAGCATTTT. Residues: CASSFEGQPQHF. Combining the CDR3 with reference TRBV5-1 and TRBJ1-5 gives the whole variable domain KAGVTQTPRYLIKTRGQQVTLSCSPISGHRSVSWYQQTPGQGLQFLFEYFSETQRNKGNFPGRFSGRQFSNSRSEMNVSTLELGDSALYLCASSFEGQPQHFGDGTRLSIL.

As regards this clone: The sample holds other DNA sequences that translate to the same CDR3. The V call is TRBV7-2, the J call TRBJ2-1; D is unclear. Germline CDR1 and CDR2: SGHTA and FQGNSA. The CDR3 is 11 amino acids. The V gene lost 2 bases and the J gene lost 6 bases, with 2 bases spanning the gap. CDR3 DNA: TGTGCCAGCAGCTTACGCAATGAGCAGTTCTTC. It encodes CASSLRNEQFF. The full variable domain, with the rest looked up from reference TRBV7-2 and TRBJ2-1, is GAGVSQSPSNKVTEKGKDVELRCDPISGHTALYWYRQSLGQGLEFLIYFQGNSAPDKSGLPSDRFSAERTGGSVSTLTIQRTQQEDSAVYLCASSLRNEQFFGPGTRLTVL.